A selection of T cell receptor beta chains follows, all from one sample in a study of T cell responses to AZD1222 COVID-19 vaccine. Sequencing used immunoSEQ multiplex PCR; TCRdb keeps in-frame clones, though not all of them. The sample lists about 150,000 clones, 80% to 95% occurring once. Material: peripheral blood, obtained on day 0 of MenACWY control vaccination. These receptor sequences come from an adult in good health. Each CDR3 is given with its conserved first and last residue. The D gene is left open where the match is weak. Part of the rows lack a size; the others show once, few, many or a class for expanded clones.

TRBV10-2	NA	TRBJ1-6	NA	CASTQESSYNSPLHF	TGCGCCAGCACGCAGGAGAGCTCCTATAATTCACCCCTCCACTTT
TRBV6-6	NA	TRBJ1-1	NA	CASSPTRQGNTEAFF	TGTGCCAGCAGTCCGACTCGACAAGGCAACACTGAAGCTTTCTTT
TRBV4-2	NA	TRBJ2-7	NA	CASSQEPDYSREQYF	TGTGCCAGCAGCCAAGAGCCGGACTACTCCCGCGAGCAGTACTTC
TRBV5-1	NA	TRBJ1-2	NA	CASSLGDMFYGYTF	TGCGCCAGCAGCTTAGGAGACATGTTCTATGGCTACACCTTC
TRBV7-2	few	TRBJ1-6	NA	CASSLDRAGEGHSPLHF	TGTGCCAGCAGCTTAGACAGGGCTGGGGAAGGGCATTCACCCCTCCACTTT
TRBV6-5	once	TRBJ2-7	NA	CASNPGGGQHYEQYF	TGTGCCAGCAACCCCGGAGGGGGGCAGCACTACGAGCAGTACTTC
TRBV3-1/TRBV3-2	NA	TRBJ1-1	NA	CASSLWGGMDTEAFF	TGTGCCAGCAGCCTCTGGGGGGGTATGGACACTGAAGCTTTCTTT
TRBV15	once	TRBJ2-7	NA	CATSRGGTGNYEQYF	TGTGCCACCAGCAGAGGCGGGACGGGGAACTACGAGCAGTACTTC
TRBV5-6	NA	TRBJ1-2	TRBD1	CASSLSQGTYGYTF	TGTGCCAGCAGCTTATCACAGGGGACCTATGGCTACACCTTC
TRBV6-5	NA	TRBJ2-5	NA	CASSLRERETQYF	TGTGCCAGCAGTCTCCGGGAGAGGGAGACCCAGTACTTC
TRBV7-3	NA	TRBJ2-1	NA	CASSLTGWDEQFF	TGTGCCAGCAGCTTAACAGGGTGGGATGAGCAGTTCTTC